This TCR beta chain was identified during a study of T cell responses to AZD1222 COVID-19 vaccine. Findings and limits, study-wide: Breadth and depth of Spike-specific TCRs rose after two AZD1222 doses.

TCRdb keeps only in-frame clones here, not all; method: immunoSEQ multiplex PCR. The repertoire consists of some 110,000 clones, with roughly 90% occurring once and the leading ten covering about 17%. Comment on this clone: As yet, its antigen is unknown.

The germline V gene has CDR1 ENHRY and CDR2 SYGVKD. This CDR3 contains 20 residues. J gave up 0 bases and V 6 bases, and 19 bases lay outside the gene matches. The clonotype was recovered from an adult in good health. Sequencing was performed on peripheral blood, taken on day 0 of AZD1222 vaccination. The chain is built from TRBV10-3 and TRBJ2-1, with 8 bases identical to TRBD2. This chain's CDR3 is CAIRDYGTSGGSLSYNEQFF. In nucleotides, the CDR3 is TGTGCCATCAGAGATTACGGGACTAGTGGGGGGTCCCTCTCCTACAATGAGCAGTTCTTC.